The T cell receptor beta chain described here comes from a study of T cell changes during pregnancy in multiple sclerosis. Profiling relied on immunoSEQ multiplex PCR, and the TCRdb table lists in-frame clones only, not all of them. Here the sample spans about 50,000 clones, about nine tenths being singletons. The germline CDR1 and CDR2 sequences are SGHRS and YFSETQ. Unmatched junction bases numbered 16, after V lost 4 bases and J lost 2 bases. The CDR3 sequence is 21 residues long. This chain joins TRBV5-1 and TRBJ2-1, with 15 bases matching TRBD2. This TCR derives from a female donor in good health, enrolled as a control in a pregnancy study. This specimen consisted of CD4+ T cells from peripheral blood mononuclear cells, obtained after pregnancy. The CDR3, as DNA: TGCGCCAGCAGCCGAGGGACTAGCGGGGGGACCCGAAAATCAACCTACAATGAGCAGTTCTTC. Its protein product is CASSRGTSGGTRKSTYNEQFF.